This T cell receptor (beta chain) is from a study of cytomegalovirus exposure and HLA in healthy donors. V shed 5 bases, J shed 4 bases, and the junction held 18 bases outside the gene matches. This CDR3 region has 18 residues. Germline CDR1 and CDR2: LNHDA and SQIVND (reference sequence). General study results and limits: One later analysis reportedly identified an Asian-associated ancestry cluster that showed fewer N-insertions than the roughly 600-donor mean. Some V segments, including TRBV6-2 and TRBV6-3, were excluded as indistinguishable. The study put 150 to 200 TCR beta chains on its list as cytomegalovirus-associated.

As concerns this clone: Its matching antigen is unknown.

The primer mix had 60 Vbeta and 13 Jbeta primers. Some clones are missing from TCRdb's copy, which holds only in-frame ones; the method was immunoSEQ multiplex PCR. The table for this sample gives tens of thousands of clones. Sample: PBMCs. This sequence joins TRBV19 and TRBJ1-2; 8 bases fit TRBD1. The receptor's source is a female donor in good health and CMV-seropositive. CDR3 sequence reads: CASSPPSFGQGSGYGYTF. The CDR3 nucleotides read TGTGCCAGTAGTCCCCCTTCATTTGGACAGGGATCTGGCTATGGCTACACCTTC.